A selection of T cell receptor beta chains follows, all from one sample in a study of CD8 T cells in ankylosing spondylitis. TCRdb called the 5' RACE reads again in MiXCR, with one record for every CDR3 protein. The table includes about 220,000 distinct CDR3 sequences, under 30% detected once. Sequencing was performed on blood, either unsorted or a sorted T cell fraction (not recorded which). The receptors come from a male donor with ankylosing spondylitis or in good health (not recorded which). CDR3s include the opening cysteine and the closing phenylalanine or tryptophan. The order of the fields is V gene, J gene, CDR3 length, D gene, clone size, CDR3 protein, CDR3 DNA. A D gene is named only where the DNA matches it firmly. The size of a clone is reported for some rows only, either as once, few or many, or as a class for expanded clones.

v_gene: TRBV19; j_gene: TRBJ1-1; len: 15; d_gene: .; abundance: .; CDR3aa: CASSASVTGGTEAFF; CDR3nt: TGTGCCAGTAGTGCCAGTGTTACCGGGGGCACTGAAGCTTTCTTT
v_gene: TRBV20-1; j_gene: TRBJ2-1; len: 15; d_gene: TRBD1; abundance: .; CDR3aa: CSARDGTDPYNEQFF; CDR3nt: TGCAGTGCTAGAGACGGGACAGATCCCTACAATGAGCAGTTCTTC
v_gene: TRBV23-1; j_gene: TRBJ1-2; len: 17; d_gene: .; abundance: .; CDR3aa: CASRWDNTKPKRGGYTF; CDR3nt: TGCGCCAGCAGATGGGACAACACCAAGCCGAAGCGAGGAGGCTACACCTTC
v_gene: TRBV6-2/TRBV6-3; j_gene: TRBJ2-7; len: 13; d_gene: .; abundance: .; CDR3aa: CASSGGVAYEQYF; CDR3nt: TGTGCCAGCAGCGGTGGGGTAGCCTACGAGCAGTACTTC
v_gene: TRBV29-1; j_gene: TRBJ2-1; len: 12; d_gene: .; abundance: many; CDR3aa: CSVGLRGDEQFF; CDR3nt: TGCAGCGTTGGGCTCAGGGGCGATGAGCAGTTCTTC
v_gene: TRBV12-3/TRBV12-4; j_gene: TRBJ2-5; len: 13; d_gene: .; abundance: .; CDR3aa: CASCGTEEETQYF; CDR3nt: TGTGCCAGCTGCGGGACTGAGGAAGAGACCCAGTACTTC
v_gene: TRBV28; j_gene: TRBJ2-7; len: 17; d_gene: .; abundance: many; CDR3aa: CASSLITSHLSSYEQYF; CDR3nt: TGTGCCAGCAGCCTGATAACTAGTCATCTCAGCTCCTACGAGCAGTACTTC
v_gene: TRBV20-1; j_gene: TRBJ2-4; len: 14; d_gene: .; abundance: many; CDR3aa: CSASQEVAKNIQYF; CDR3nt: TGCAGTGCTAGTCAGGAAGTAGCCAAAAACATTCAGTACTTC
v_gene: TRBV6-5; j_gene: TRBJ2-7; len: 15; d_gene: .; abundance: .; CDR3aa: CASSYSTDWDYEQYF; CDR3nt: TGTGCCAGCAGTTACTCGACAGATTGGGACTACGAGCAGTACTTC
v_gene: TRBV20-1; j_gene: TRBJ2-2; len: 13; d_gene: .; abundance: few; CDR3aa: CSARGRITGELFF; CDR3nt: TGCAGTGCTAGAGGGCGGATCACCGGGGAGCTGTTTTTT
v_gene: TRBV20-1; j_gene: TRBJ2-1; len: 16; d_gene: .; abundance: .; CDR3aa: CSARALTGHSYNEQFF; CDR3nt: TGCAGTGCTAGAGCCTTGACCGGGCACTCCTACAATGAGCAGTTCTTC
v_gene: TRBV2; j_gene: TRBJ2-3; len: 12; d_gene: .; abundance: .; CDR3aa: CASSELSDTQYF; CDR3nt: TGTGCCAGCAGTGAATTGTCAGATACGCAGTATTTT
v_gene: TRBV6-5; j_gene: TRBJ2-7; len: 14; d_gene: TRBD2; abundance: .; CDR3aa: CASSYSWGGYEQYF; CDR3nt: TGTGCCAGCAGTTACTCATGGGGGGGGTACGAGCAGTACTTC
v_gene: TRBV7-2; j_gene: TRBJ2-7; len: 13; d_gene: .; abundance: many; CDR3aa: CASSPHMTYEQYF; CDR3nt: TGTGCCAGCAGCCCCCATATGACCTACGAGCAGTACTTC
v_gene: TRBV6-5; j_gene: TRBJ1-2; len: 14; d_gene: .; abundance: few; CDR3aa: CASSYLQGNRGYTF; CDR3nt: TGTGCCAGCAGTTACTTGCAGGGTAATCGAGGCTACACCTTC
v_gene: TRBV20-1; j_gene: TRBJ2-1; len: 15; d_gene: TRBD2; abundance: few; CDR3aa: CSATSLAETYNEQFF; CDR3nt: TGCAGTGCTACTTCACTAGCGGAGACCTACAATGAGCAGTTCTTC
v_gene: TRBV9; j_gene: TRBJ1-2; len: 14; d_gene: .; abundance: few; CDR3aa: CASSVLGDERGYTF; CDR3nt: TGTGCCAGCAGCGTACTTGGGGATGAAAGGGGCTACACCTTC
v_gene: TRBV11-2; j_gene: TRBJ2-1; len: 16; d_gene: TRBD2; abundance: many; CDR3aa: CASSSVAGGPRDEQFF; CDR3nt: TGTGCCAGCAGCTCCGTAGCGGGAGGGCCGAGAGATGAGCAGTTCTTC
v_gene: TRBV10-2; j_gene: TRBJ2-1; len: 15; d_gene: TRBD2; abundance: many; CDR3aa: CASSGAGERPNEQFF; CDR3nt: TGCGCCAGCAGTGGGGCGGGGGAGCGGCCAAATGAGCAGTTCTTC
v_gene: TRBV5-1; j_gene: TRBJ2-7; len: 14; d_gene: .; abundance: many; CDR3aa: CASSPQGRGDEQYF; CDR3nt: TGCGCCAGCAGCCCCCAGGGCAGGGGCGACGAGCAGTACTTC
v_gene: TRBV5-1; j_gene: TRBJ1-1; len: 13; d_gene: .; abundance: .; CDR3aa: CASSLEGNTEAFF; CDR3nt: TGCGCCAGCAGCTTGGAAGGGAACACTGAAGCTTTCTTT
v_gene: TRBV20-1; j_gene: TRBJ2-7; len: 16; d_gene: TRBD2; abundance: .; CDR3aa: CSAPGLAGGGSYEQYF; CDR3nt: TGCAGTGCCCCGGGACTAGCGGGAGGTGGGTCCTACGAGCAGTACTTC
v_gene: TRBV23-1; j_gene: TRBJ2-7; len: 14; d_gene: TRBD2; abundance: few; CDR3aa: CASSQSRETYEQYF; CDR3nt: TGCGCCAGCAGTCAATCGCGGGAGACCTACGAGCAGTACTTC
v_gene: TRBV4-1; j_gene: TRBJ2-2; len: 16; d_gene: TRBD2; abundance: many; CDR3aa: CASSQSLAGDTGELFF; CDR3nt: TGCGCCAGCAGCCAAAGTCTAGCGGGAGACACCGGGGAGCTGTTTTTT
v_gene: TRBV12-3/TRBV12-4; j_gene: TRBJ2-2; len: 15; d_gene: .; abundance: many; CDR3aa: CASSTRRRNTGELFF; CDR3nt: TGTGCCAGCAGTACCCGGAGGAGGAACACCGGGGAGCTGTTTTTT
v_gene: TRBV20-1; j_gene: TRBJ2-1; len: 14; d_gene: .; abundance: many; CDR3aa: CSARLSGWVNEQFF; CDR3nt: TGCAGTGCTAGGCTGTCTGGGTGGGTCAATGAGCAGTTCTTC
v_gene: TRBV14; j_gene: TRBJ1-1; len: 14; d_gene: .; abundance: many; CDR3aa: CASSQDQGFPEAFF; CDR3nt: TGTGCCAGCAGCCAAGATCAAGGCTTCCCGGAAGCTTTCTTT
v_gene: TRBV5-1; j_gene: TRBJ2-7; len: 15; d_gene: .; abundance: many; CDR3aa: CASSLGRAGDYEQYF; CDR3nt: TGCGCCAGCAGCTTGGGTCGGGCAGGAGACTACGAGCAGTACTTC
v_gene: TRBV12-3/TRBV12-4; j_gene: TRBJ2-3; len: 15; d_gene: TRBD1; abundance: many; CDR3aa: CASSPQGRVTDTQYF; CDR3nt: TGTGCCAGCAGTCCACAGGGGCGAGTCACAGATACGCAGTATTTT
v_gene: TRBV7-2; j_gene: TRBJ1-1; len: 15; d_gene: TRBD1; abundance: many; CDR3aa: CASSLRTGGGTEAFF; CDR3nt: TGTGCCAGCAGCCTCCGAACAGGGGGAGGCACTGAAGCTTTCTTT
v_gene: TRBV20-1; j_gene: TRBJ2-1; len: 15; d_gene: .; abundance: few; CDR3aa: CSARGHGGKYNEQFF; CDR3nt: TGCAGTGCTAGAGGCCACGGCGGGAAGTACAATGAGCAGTTCTTC
v_gene: TRBV20-1; j_gene: TRBJ2-5; len: 15; d_gene: TRBD2; abundance: .; CDR3aa: CSARGHGAGAETQYF; CDR3nt: TGCAGTGCTAGAGGCCATGGAGCGGGGGCAGAGACCCAGTACTTC
v_gene: TRBV7-2; j_gene: TRBJ2-7; len: 16; d_gene: .; abundance: .; CDR3aa: CASSLPHGSLSYEQYF; CDR3nt: TGTGCCAGCAGCTTACCTCACGGGAGCCTCTCCTACGAGCAGTACTTC
v_gene: TRBV7-9; j_gene: TRBJ1-2; len: 12; d_gene: .; abundance: many; CDR3aa: CASSLDLFGYTF; CDR3nt: TGTGCCAGCAGCTTAGATCTTTTTGGCTACACCTTC
v_gene: TRBV6-5; j_gene: TRBJ1-3; len: 16; d_gene: .; abundance: .; CDR3aa: CASSYAWDNSGNTIYF; CDR3nt: TGTGCCAGCAGTTATGCGTGGGACAACTCTGGAAACACCATATATTTT
v_gene: TRBV5-5; j_gene: TRBJ2-1; len: 16; d_gene: TRBD2; abundance: .; CDR3aa: CASSLETSGNYNEQFF; CDR3nt: TGTGCCAGCAGCTTGGAGACTAGCGGGAACTACAATGAGCAGTTCTTC
v_gene: TRBV5-1; j_gene: TRBJ1-6; len: 14; d_gene: .; abundance: .; CDR3aa: CASSLAGNNSPLHF; CDR3nt: TGCGCCAGCAGCTTGGCCGGAAATAATTCACCCCTCCACTTT
v_gene: TRBV28; j_gene: TRBJ2-1; len: 15; d_gene: .; abundance: many; CDR3aa: CASIPSHGLSNEQFF; CDR3nt: TGTGCCAGCATTCCCTCCCACGGGCTCTCCAATGAGCAGTTCTTC
v_gene: TRBV5-3; j_gene: TRBJ1-3; len: 19; d_gene: TRBD1; abundance: .; CDR3aa: CARLKGQGPLGGSGNTIYF; CDR3nt: TGTGCCAGACTCAAGGGACAGGGACCCTTAGGTGGCTCTGGAAACACCATATATTTT
v_gene: TRBV20-1; j_gene: TRBJ2-7; len: 12; d_gene: .; abundance: few; CDR3aa: CSARLIRYEQYF; CDR3nt: TGCAGTGCTAGACTTATACGCTACGAGCAGTACTTC
v_gene: TRBV6-5; j_gene: TRBJ2-7; len: 17; d_gene: TRBD2; abundance: many; CDR3aa: CASSSGTSGSPYYEQYF; CDR3nt: TGTGCCAGCAGTTCGGGGACTAGCGGGAGTCCCTACTACGAGCAGTACTTC
v_gene: TRBV7-3; j_gene: TRBJ2-3; len: 15; d_gene: .; abundance: many; CDR3aa: CASSRTGVVADTQYF; CDR3nt: TGTGCCAGCAGCCGCACTGGGGTTGTCGCAGATACGCAGTATTTT
v_gene: TRBV12-3/TRBV12-4; j_gene: TRBJ2-7; len: 12; d_gene: .; abundance: .; CDR3aa: CASSSNFYEQYF; CDR3nt: TGTGCCAGCAGTTCCAACTTCTACGAGCAGTACTTC
v_gene: TRBV3-1; j_gene: TRBJ2-7; len: 14; d_gene: TRBD1; abundance: many; CDR3aa: CASRGTGELGEQYF; CDR3nt: TGTGCCAGCCGGGGGACAGGGGAATTGGGCGAGCAGTACTTC
v_gene: TRBV7-8; j_gene: TRBJ2-7; len: 12; d_gene: .; abundance: many; CDR3aa: CASSPNIDEQYF; CDR3nt: TGTGCCAGCAGTCCTAATATCGACGAGCAGTACTTC
v_gene: TRBV28; j_gene: TRBJ2-5; len: 14; d_gene: .; abundance: .; CDR3aa: CASSVHGQVETQYF; CDR3nt: TGTGCCAGCAGTGTACATGGGCAGGTAGAGACCCAGTACTTC
v_gene: TRBV10-3; j_gene: TRBJ1-2; len: 14; d_gene: TRBD1; abundance: few; CDR3aa: CAISGQGRDYGYTF; CDR3nt: TGTGCCATCAGTGGACAGGGTCGGGACTATGGCTACACCTTC
v_gene: TRBV20-1; j_gene: TRBJ2-7; len: 15; d_gene: TRBD2; abundance: many; CDR3aa: CSAGGGAGEAYEQYF; CDR3nt: TGCAGTGCCGGGGGCGGAGCGGGAGAGGCCTACGAGCAGTACTTC
v_gene: TRBV5-1; j_gene: TRBJ2-6; len: 16; d_gene: .; abundance: many; CDR3aa: CASSLFPETGANVLTF; CDR3nt: TGCGCCAGCAGCTTGTTCCCCGAGACTGGGGCCAACGTCCTGACTTTC